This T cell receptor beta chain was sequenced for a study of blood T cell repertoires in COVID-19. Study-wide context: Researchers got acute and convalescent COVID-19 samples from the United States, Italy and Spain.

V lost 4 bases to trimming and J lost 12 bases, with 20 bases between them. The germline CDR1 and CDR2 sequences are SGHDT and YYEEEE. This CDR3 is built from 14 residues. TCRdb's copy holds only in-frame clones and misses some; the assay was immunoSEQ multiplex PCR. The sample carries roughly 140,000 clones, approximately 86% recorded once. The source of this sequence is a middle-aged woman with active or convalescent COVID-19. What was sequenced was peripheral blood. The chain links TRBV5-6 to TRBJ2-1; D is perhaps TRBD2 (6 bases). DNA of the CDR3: TGTGCCAGCAGCCCCAGACCTAGACTAGTCGGGCAGTTCTTC. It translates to CASSPRPRLVGQFF.